This T cell receptor beta chain comes out of a study of T-cell reconstitution after alpha-beta-depleted transplantation in children. The CDR3 covers 14 residues. Germline CDR1 DFQATT, CDR2 SNEGSKA (reference sequence). The J segment lost 2 bases and the V segment lost 6 bases, leaving 7 bases of the junction unmatched. Unique molecular identifiers were incorporated during preparation of the TCRbeta library. TCRdb ran MiXCR on the PCR reads and lists one entry per CDR3 protein. This table holds some 300,000 distinct CDR3 sequences, 10% to 13% found once. The starting material was PBMCs from the stem cell graft donor, obtained from the stem cell graft. The genes are TRBV20-1 and TRBJ2-1; 7 bases agree with TRBD2. The TCR sequence derives from a human donor who donated a stem cell graft to a child with acute lymphoblastic leukemia. The CDR3 DNA reads as TGCAGTGCATCCGGACTAGTCCCCTACAATGAGCAGTTCTTC. It specifies CSASGLVPYNEQFF.